The next 20 T cell receptor beta chains were all read from a single sample in a study of blood T cell repertoires in COVID-19. Sequenced by immunoSEQ multiplex PCR; TCRdb stores in-frame clones only, minus some. Among some 100,000 clones listed, approximately 93% were seen once. Input material: peripheral blood. The receptors were sampled from a man aged 55 to 70 with acute or convalescent COVID-19.

The rearrangement joins TRBV12-5 to TRBJ2-3; 9 bases fit TRBD1. Trimming took 6 bases from V and 7 from J; bases not matched to a gene: 5. In germline, CDR1 is LGHNT, CDR2 FRNRAP. The CDR3 consists of 13 residues. The CDR3 DNA follows: TGTGCTAGTGGGTCGGGACAGGGATATACGCAGTATTTT. This gives the protein CASGSGQGYTQYF.

This sequence joins TRBV25-1 and TRBJ2-5, with 8 positions matching TRBD2. The trim removed 5 bases at V and 2 bases at J, leaving 16 bases unmatched. The germline V gene encodes CDR1 MGHDK and CDR2 SYGVNS. The CDR3 has 18 residues. CDR3 sequence (DNA): TGTGCCAGCAGTCCCCTGAAGGGGCTAGCGGGCTTTCAAGAGACCCAGTACTTC. Its translation is CASSPLKGLAGFQETQYF.

This chain connects TRBV30 to TRBJ1-6, with 7 nucleotides matching TRBD1. Germline lookup yields CDR1 GTSNPN and CDR2 SVGIG (reference sequence). CDR3 size: 16 residues. Unmatched junction bases numbered 8, after V lost 0 bases and J lost 6 bases. This CDR3 is CAWSVPLPGGNSPLHF. CDR3 DNA sequence: TGTGCCTGGAGTGTACCCCTGCCAGGGGGTAATTCACCCCTCCACTTT.

The gene calls are TRBV7-8 and TRBJ2-1; D is possibly TRBD2 (5 bases). CDR3 size: 14 residues. Germline V lookup: CDR1 SGHVS, CDR2 FQNEAQ. V dropped 4 bases and J dropped 5 bases, with 12 bases sitting between them. The CDR3 DNA is TGTGCCAGCAGCTCCCTGCGGGTCGACAATGAGCAGTTCTTC. Amino acid sequence: CASSSLRVDNEQFF.

V usage is TRBV2 and J usage is TRBJ2-7, with D perhaps matching TRBD2 (5 bases). V lost 1 base and J 4 bases, leaving 8 bases between the germline ends. The CDR3 sequence is 13 residues long. From germline, CDR1 is SNHLY and CDR2 FYNNEI. The CDR3 reads CASSEETTYEQYF. The CDR3, as DNA: TGTGCCAGCAGTGAAGAGACTACGTACGAGCAGTACTTC.

V and J are TRBV28 and TRBJ2-5, with a possible D match to TRBD1 (5 bases). The V gene lost 6 bases and the J gene lost 4 bases, with 9 bases spanning the gap. This CDR3 contains 12 residues. Germline V gene sequence: CDR1 MDHEN, CDR2 SYDVKM. The CDR3 protein is CASRSGLETQYF. CDR3 sequence (DNA): TGTGCCAGCAGATCAGGGTTAGAGACCCAGTACTTC. The variable domain in full, completed from reference TRBV28 and TRBJ2-5, reads DVKVTQSSRYLVKRTGEKVFLECVQDMDHENMFWYRQDPGLGLRLIYFSYDVKMKEKGDIPEGYSVSREKKERFSLILESASTNQTSMYLCASRSGLETQYFGPGTRLLVL.

This rearrangement joins TRBV4-1 to TRBJ1-2, with TRBD1 matching over 8 bases. Germline-derived CDR1 and CDR2 are MGHRA and YSYEKL. The CDR3 is 16 amino acids. V shed 4 bases and J 8 bases; nucleotides not matched to a gene: 15. CDR3 nucleotide sequence: TGCGCCAGCAGCCGCCTAACAGGGGGAAGGAAGAGCGGCTACACCTTC. It encodes CASSRLTGGRKSGYTF.

This chain uses TRBV12-5 with TRBJ2-1; TRBD2 might be the D (5 bases). CDR3 size: 14 residues. Germline CDR1 and CDR2: LGHNT and FRNRAP. With 5 bases removed from V and 3 bases from J, the gap between germline ends came to 11 bases. The DNA of the CDR3 is TGTGCTAGTGGTGGGCGGGTGCTCTACAATGAGCAGTTCTTC. It translates to CASGGRVLYNEQFF.

This clone was seen more than once but under ten times. V usage is TRBV11-2 and J usage is TRBJ2-1, with a tentative D call TRBD2 (5 bases). Germline assignment: CDR1 SGHAT and CDR2 FQNNGV. This CDR3 is 13 amino acids long. Trimming removed 4 bases at V and 12 bases at J, with 16 bases between. CDR3 sequence reads: CASSSDLALGQFF. DNA of the CDR3: TGTGCCAGCAGCTCTGATCTAGCACTAGGGCAGTTCTTC.

V and J are TRBV30 and TRBJ2-5; D possibly corresponds to TRBD1 (5 bases). The CDR3 contains 14 residues. The V end lost 0 bases, the J end lost 1 base, and 9 bases lay between the germline ends. Per the germline V gene, CDR1 is GTSNPN and CDR2 is SVGIG (reference sequence). The CDR3 region has the DNA TGTGCCTGGAGTGTGATAGGGGCCCAAGAGACCCAGTACTTC. Protein: CAWSVIGAQETQYF.

The genes are TRBV28 and TRBJ1-4; 7 bases are a match to TRBD1. CDR3 size: 15 residues. With V trimmed by 5 bases and J by 12 bases, 15 bases remained unmatched. Germline assignment: CDR1 MDHEN and CDR2 SYDVKM. Here the CDR3 reads CASSPTATGKGELFF. The CDR3 DNA follows: TGTGCCAGCAGTCCCACAGCGACAGGGAAGGGAGAACTGTTTTTT.

The chain carries TRBV6-5 and TRBJ1-5; 7 bases are shared with TRBD1. This CDR3 contains 14 residues. The junction had 7 bases not matched to a gene; V was cut back by 7 bases and J by 4 bases. Germline V gene lookup returns CDR1 MNHEY and CDR2 SVGAGI. CDR3 in DNA: TGTGCCAGCACTGGGACAGCAAAAAATCAGCCCCAGCATTTT. Translating it yields CASTGTAKNQPQHF.

CDR3 protein: CASSLPAGKAREQFF. Here the CDR3 DNA reads TGTGCCAGCAGCTTACCCGCGGGAAAGGCCAGGGAGCAGTTCTTC. The chain uses TRBV11-3 and TRBJ2-1, with D possibly being TRBD2 (6 bases). The CDR3 consists of 15 residues. Trimming removed 2 bases from V and 10 bases from J, with 18 bases in between. The V gene's germline CDR1 is SGHNT and CDR2 YENEEA.

The V and J genes are TRBV18 and TRBJ1-1; no firm D call. The length of the CDR3 is 16 residues. With 1 base removed from V and 0 bases from J, the gap between germline ends came to 12 bases. CDR1 is KGHSH, CDR2 LQKENI, per germline. The CDR3 loop reads CASSPQAGPMNTEAFF. The CDR3 DNA sequence: TGTGCCAGCTCACCACAGGCAGGCCCCATGAACACTGAAGCTTTCTTT.

The J gene is TRBJ2-1, the V gene TRBV12-3 or TRBV12-4, with D possibly matching TRBD1 (5 bases). Trimming stripped 2 bases from V and 9 bases from J, with 5 bases between. There are 11 residues in the CDR3. CDR3 in DNA: TGTGCCAGCAGTTTAAGGGGTGAGCAGTTCTTC. Translated: CASSLRGEQFF.

The rearrangement links TRBV10-3 to TRBJ2-3; 9 positions match TRBD2. CDR3 length: 15 amino acids. Germline trimming cut 6 bases from V and 2 bases from J; bases unmatched to any gene: 6. Germline assignment: CDR1 ENHRY and CDR2 SYGVKD. In DNA form, the CDR3 reads TGTGCCATCAGGCAGGCGGGGGGGATCACAGATACGCAGTATTTT. This encodes CAIRQAGGITDTQYF.

V usage is TRBV28 and J usage is TRBJ1-2; maybe TRBD1 (5 bases). Germline CDR1 MDHEN, CDR2 SYDVKM. V was cut by 2 bases and J by 3 bases, with 16 bases left in between. The CDR3 contains 16 residues. CDR3 sequence: CASSLPPVGGYYGYTF. As DNA, the CDR3 is TGTGCCAGCAGTTTACCCCCGGTCGGGGGATACTATGGCTACACCTTC.

The chain combines TRBV4-1 with TRBJ1-1; D not certain. The CDR3 runs 14 residues. Trimming cost V 1 base and J 3 bases, with 9 bases left between them. Germline CDR1 MGHRA, CDR2 YSYEKL. The CDR3 sequence is CASSQVTYDTEAFF. CDR3 sequence (DNA): TGCGCCAGCAGCCAAGTAACCTACGACACTGAAGCTTTCTTT.

This chain joins TRBV10-3 and TRBJ1-2, with D tentatively TRBD1 (6 bases). V shed 3 bases and J shed 8 bases, with 13 bases lying between them. The CDR3 consists of 13 residues. Germline V CDR1 and CDR2: ENHRY, SYGVKD. The CDR3, as DNA: TGTGCCATCAGTGAAGTACAGGGAGCCGGCTACACCTTC. Translating gives CAISEVQGAGYTF.

The J gene is TRBJ2-3, the V gene TRBV9, with 7 bases matching TRBD2. V lost 4 bases to trimming and J lost 4 bases; unmatched junction nucleotides: 9. Germline V gene data show CDR1 as SGDLS and CDR2 as YYNGEE. The CDR3 is 15 amino acids. The CDR3 protein is CASSSPRGVADTQYF. CDR3 DNA: TGTGCCAGCAGCTCCCCCCGGGGGGTGGCAGATACGCAGTATTTT. Variable domain in full (rest from reference TRBV9 and TRBJ2-3): DSGVTQTPKHLITATGQRVTLRCSPRSGDLSVYWYQQSLDQGLQFLIQYYNGEERAKGNILERFSAQQFPDLHSELNLSSLELGDSALYFCASSSPRGVADTQYFGPGTRLTVL.